This entry is about one T cell receptor beta chain. Antigen specificity is unknown. The ends lost 4 bases at V and 3 bases at J; junction bases unmatched: 9. Germline V lookup: CDR1 PRHDT, CDR2 FYEKMQ (reference sequence). The CDR3 contains 17 residues. This sample is drawn from a study of T cell repertoires in cytomegalovirus infection. Whole-study context: CMV infection and matching HLA type were both indicated by public TCR beta signatures.

TCRdb analysed the reads with MiXCR anew, one entry per CDR3 protein. Among approximately 990,000 distinct CDR3 sequences, around 30% were seen once, and the ten largest hold about 14%. The chain couples TRBV13 to TRBJ2-2, with 9 bases lining up with TRBD1. Sequencing used cultured CD8+ T cells from PBMCs, obtained from culture after CMV antigen stimulation. This TCR came from a human donor in good health (CMV status not recorded). Some clones in this sample may be carry-over from other donors' samples. The DNA for the CDR3 is TGTGCCAGCAGCTCATTTGATCGGACAGGGGACACCGGGGAGCTGTTTTTT. Amino acid sequence: CASSSFDRTGDTGELFF. Looking up the rest from reference TRBV13 and TRBJ2-2 gives the full variable domain: AAGVIQSPRHLIKEKRETATLKCYPIPRHDTVYWYQQGPGQDPQFLISFYEKMQSDKGSIPDRFSAQQFSDYHSELNMSSLELGDSALYFCASSSFDRTGDTGELFFGEGSRLTVL.